A single sample is the source of the 28 T cell receptor beta chains below, sequenced in a study of cytomegalovirus exposure and HLA in healthy donors. It was with 60 Vbeta and 13 Jbeta primers that the PCR ran. Data came from immunoSEQ multiplex PCR; TCRdb stores just in-frame clones and leaves some out. Of about 100,000 clones detected, roughly 72% appear once; the ten largest clones hold 7.8%. Sequencing was carried out using PBMCs. These receptors were collected from a man aged 25 to 45 in good health and CMV-seronegative.

This clone turned up a few times. CDR3 region: CASSVASRAETQYF. CDR3 sequence (DNA): TGTGCCAGCAGCGTAGCATCCAGGGCCGAGACCCAGTACTTC. This chain uses TRBV9 with TRBJ2-5, with a weak D call TRBD1 (5 bases). This CDR3 has 14 residues. The V end was cut by 0 bases, the J end by 5 bases, with 11 bases between. Germline V lookup: CDR1 SGDLS, CDR2 YYNGEE.

The V and J genes are TRBV5-8 and TRBJ2-1; 11 bases align to TRBD1. From germline, CDR1 is SGHTS and CDR2 YDEGEE. The CDR3 sequence is 15 residues long. J gave up 4 bases and V 2 bases, and 2 bases lay outside the gene matches. DNA for the CDR3: TGTGCCAGCAGCTTTGGACAGGGGGCTTACAATGAGCAGTTCTTC. Amino acid sequence: CASSFGQGAYNEQFF.

This clone has only a few counts. This chain links TRBV2 with TRBJ1-6; weak D call: TRBD1 (6 bases). CDR3 length: 13 amino acids. Trimming stripped 5 bases from V and 10 bases from J, with 12 bases between. Germline loops: CDR1 SNHLY, CDR2 FYNNEI. The CDR3 loop is CASSWDIQSPLHF. The CDR3 DNA reads as TGTGCCAGCAGTTGGGACATCCAATCACCCCTCCACTTT.

A single count supports this clone. In DNA, the CDR3 is TGTGCCAGCAGCCGCGACAGGGAGCAAGAGACCCAGTACTTC. Translation: CASSRDREQETQYF. The J gene is TRBJ2-5, the V gene TRBV6-1; TRBD1 matches at 7 bases. V was clipped by 6 bases and J by 2 bases; unmatched bases: 6. Germline CDR1 is MNHNS and CDR2 is SASEGT. There are 14 residues in the CDR3.

The V call is TRBV7-8, the J call TRBJ2-7; 7 positions match TRBD1. Germline V gene sequence: CDR1 SGHVS, CDR2 FQNEAQ. The trim removed 0 bases at V and 4 bases at J, leaving 6 bases unmatched. This CDR3 is 15 amino acids long. CDR3 DNA: TGTGCCAGCAGCTTAGCAACAGGGGTACCTTACGAGCAGTACTTC. It codes for CASSLATGVPYEQYF.

This clone was detected a few times. The V gene is TRBV5-1, the J gene TRBJ2-5; 8 bases are a match to TRBD2. From germline, CDR1 is SGHRS and CDR2 YFSETQ. The J segment lost 4 bases and the V segment lost 4 bases, leaving 3 bases of the junction unmatched. The CDR3 totals 13 residues. CDR3 in DNA: TGCGCCAGCAGCCAAGCGGGAGCAGAGACCCAGTACTTC. The encoded protein is CASSQAGAETQYF.

The rearrangement joins TRBV6-1 to TRBJ1-2, with 9 bases fitting TRBD1. Per the germline V gene, CDR1 is MNHNS and CDR2 is SASEGT. Trimming at V came to 6 bases and at J to 9 bases, leaving 5 bases not matched to a gene. CDR3 length: 12 residues. The CDR3 protein is CASRDRGGSYTF. The CDR3 DNA reads TGTGCCAGCAGGGACAGGGGTGGCAGCTACACCTTC.

This chain links TRBV5-1 with TRBJ2-1; TRBD2 agrees at 8 bases. The CDR3 is 15 amino acids. CDR1 and CDR2 (germline): SGHRS, YFSETQ. J lost 9 bases, V lost 0 bases, and 8 bases had no gene match. The CDR3 DNA reads as TGCGCCAGCAGCTTGGCAACCGGGGGGGCTCGTGAGCAGTTCTTC. It encodes CASSLATGGAREQFF.

This clone was seen a handful of times. The V and J genes are TRBV28 and TRBJ2-7; maybe TRBD2 (5 bases). Germline-derived CDR1 and CDR2 are MDHEN and SYDVKM. CDR3 length: 14 amino acids. V was clipped by 1 base and J by 1 base, with 8 bases between them. For the CDR3, the DNA is TGTGCCAGCAGTTTATTGGACTGGTCCTACGAGCAGTACTTC. Protein: CASSLLDWSYEQYF.

V and J are TRBV6-1 and TRBJ2-1; 12 bases line up with TRBD2. The trim removed 6 bases at V and 3 bases at J, leaving 3 bases unmatched. The CDR3 is 15 amino acids. The V gene's germline CDR1 is MNHNS and CDR2 SASEGT. This chain's CDR3 is CASRRLAGVYNEQFF. CDR3 sequence (DNA): TGTGCCAGCAGGAGACTAGCGGGGGTCTACAATGAGCAGTTCTTC.

With respect to this clone: At the DNA level, this CDR3 is encoded by other sequences in the same sample as well. The CDR3 loop is CASSLAGGGTDTQYF. The CDR3 region has the DNA TGTGCCAGCAGTTTAGCGGGAGGGGGCACAGATACGCAGTATTTT. The V gene is TRBV28, the J gene TRBJ2-3; 9 bases are shared with TRBD2. CDR1 and CDR2 (germline): MDHEN, SYDVKM. CDR3 length: 15 amino acids. Trimming removed 2 bases from V and 1 base from J; junction bases left unmatched: 1.

This chain links TRBV5-4 with TRBJ2-7, with a weak D call TRBD1 (6 bases). This CDR3 is built from 15 residues. V was clipped by 4 bases and J by 5 bases, with 19 bases between them. Germline loops: CDR1 SGHNT, CDR2 YYREEE (reference sequence). CDR3 nucleotide sequence: TGTGCCAGCAGCGGCACAGGGAAAGGGATGAACGAGCAGTACTTC. Translation gives CASSGTGKGMNEQYF. Full variable domain (rest looked up from reference TRBV5-4 and TRBJ2-7): ETGVTQSPTHLIKTRGQQVTLRCSSQSGHNTVSWYQQALGQGPQFIFQYYREEENGRGNFPPRFSGLQFPNYSSELNVNALELDDSALYLCASSGTGKGMNEQYFGPGTRLTVT.

The genes are TRBV5-6 and TRBJ2-2; D is unclear. This CDR3 has 14 residues. Germline assignment: CDR1 SGHDT and CDR2 YYEEEE. V was shortened by 0 bases and J by 4 bases, with 7 bases between the two germline ends. CDR3 amino acids: CASSLVGFTGELFF. As DNA, the CDR3 is TGTGCCAGCAGCTTGGTCGGGTTCACCGGGGAGCTGTTTTTT.

CDR3 nucleotides: TGTGCCAGCAGGCCGCCAAGGACTAGCCCGTACAATGAGCAGTTCTTC. Protein product: CASRPPRTSPYNEQFF. The V gene is TRBV2, the J gene TRBJ2-1; 8 bases line up with TRBD2. This CDR3 is 16 amino acids long. With V trimmed by 6 bases and J by 4 bases, 11 bases remained unmatched. CDR1 SNHLY and CDR2 FYNNEI come from the germline V gene.

DNA for the CDR3: TGCGCCAGCAGTGAAAACTTCGGGACAGGGCTCAATCAGCCCCAGCATTTT. It encodes CASSENFGTGLNQPQHF. V gene TRBV10-2 combines with J gene TRBJ1-5; 9 bases are shared with TRBD1. V trimming: 3 bases; J trimming: 3 bases; junction bases outside the gene matches: 9. This CDR3 is built from 17 residues. Germline-derived CDR1 and CDR2 are WSHSY and SAAADI.

The rearrangement joins TRBV27 to TRBJ1-5; 9 bases are a match to TRBD1. CDR3 length equals 15 residues. The germline CDR1 and CDR2 sequences are MNHEY and SMNVEV (reference sequence). V was pared by 3 bases and J by 5 bases, with 5 bases of the junction left unmatched. DNA of the CDR3: TGTGCCAGCAGTTTCGGACAGGGGCCGCATCAGCCCCAGCATTTT. Its translation: CASSFGQGPHQPQHF.

The V and J genes are TRBV4-1 and TRBJ2-1, with D hard to call. Trimming removed 0 bases at V and 0 bases at J, with 9 bases between. The CDR3 spans 16 residues. Germline V gene lookup returns CDR1 MGHRA and CDR2 YSYEKL. In DNA form, the CDR3 reads TGCGCCAGCAGCCAAGAGGCTTCAAGCTCCTACAATGAGCAGTTCTTC. Protein: CASSQEASSSYNEQFF.

V usage is TRBV18 and J usage is TRBJ2-3; 7 positions agree with TRBD1. J gave up 2 bases and V 3 bases, and 5 bases lay outside the gene matches. In germline, CDR1 is KGHSH, CDR2 LQKENI. The CDR3 contains 15 residues. This CDR3 is CASSPRDSPTDTQYF. CDR3 DNA sequence: TGTGCCAGCTCACCTAGGGACAGCCCCACAGATACGCAGTATTTT.

This rearrangement joins TRBV30 to TRBJ2-1; 9 nucleotides line up with TRBD1. The ends lost 1 base at V and 5 bases at J; junction bases unmatched: 6. Germline CDR1 and CDR2: GTSNPN and SVGIG (reference sequence). This CDR3 is built from 15 residues. DNA for the CDR3: TGTGCCTGGAGTGATGGGACAGGGTCGGACAATGAGCAGTTCTTC. Encoded protein: CAWSDGTGSDNEQFF.

This CDR3 reads CASSLAGTDGELFF. The CDR3 coding sequence is TGTGCCAGCAGCTTGGCGGGGACAGACGGGGAGCTGTTTTTT. The rearrangement joins TRBV5-4 to TRBJ2-2; 7 bases agree with TRBD1. Germline V gene lookup returns CDR1 SGHNT and CDR2 YYREEE (reference sequence). This CDR3 has 14 amino acids. Trimming at V came to 0 bases and at J to 7 bases, leaving 3 bases not matched to a gene.

The chain recombines TRBV5-1 with TRBJ1-1, with TRBD1 identical over 7 bases. This CDR3 spans 17 amino acids. Per germline, CDR1 SGHRS and CDR2 YFSETQ. V lost 2 bases and J lost 5; bases outside the gene matches: 15. This chain's CDR3 is CASSFRRDSGGTTEAFF. CDR3 nucleotide sequence: TGCGCCAGCAGCTTTCGCCGGGACAGTGGGGGGACGACTGAAGCTTTCTTT.

The chain uses TRBV5-1 and TRBJ2-7, with 8 nucleotides matching TRBD1. Germline assignment: CDR1 SGHRS and CDR2 YFSETQ. The length of the CDR3 is 14 residues. Losses at the gene ends were 4 bases for V and 2 bases for J; bases not matched to a gene: 5. The CDR3 coding sequence is TGCGCCAGCAGCCCGACAGGGGAGGCCTACGAGCAGTACTTC. It yields the protein CASSPTGEAYEQYF.

DNA of the CDR3: TGTGCCTGGACACCAGGGGGGCATGGGGAGCAGTTCTTC. This encodes CAWTPGGHGEQFF. The chain carries TRBV30 and TRBJ2-1, with D perhaps matching TRBD1 (7 bases). CDR1 and CDR2 (germline): GTSNPN, SVGIG (reference sequence). V was shortened by 4 bases and J by 10 bases, with 17 bases between the two germline ends. The CDR3 runs 13 residues.

This chain joins TRBV6-5 and TRBJ2-2; weak D call: TRBD1 (5 bases). Germline CDR1 and CDR2: MNHEY and SVGAGI. Trimming took 7 bases from V and 5 from J, leaving 11 bases between them. The CDR3 has 13 amino acids. CDR3 coding DNA: TGTGCCAGCACCCAGGGTTGGACCGGGGAGCTGTTTTTT. The encoded protein is CASTQGWTGELFF.

This chain links TRBV4-1 with TRBJ2-3, with 8 bases fitting TRBD2. V shed 1 base and J 6 bases; nucleotides not matched to a gene: 12. This CDR3 is built from 17 residues. Germline V gene lookup returns CDR1 MGHRA and CDR2 YSYEKL. The CDR3 is CASSQVGWSGGGDTQYF. CDR3 DNA: TGCGCCAGCAGCCAAGTTGGATGGAGCGGCGGGGGGGATACGCAGTATTTT.

This rearrangement joins TRBV9 to TRBJ2-1; 9 nucleotides agree with TRBD2. V shed 4 bases, J shed 5 bases, and the junction held 10 bases outside the gene matches. This CDR3 region has 16 residues. Looked up from germline, CDR1 is SGDLS and CDR2 is YYNGEE. The CDR3 DNA reads as TGTGCCAGCAGCCCATCTGGACTAGCGTGGAACAATGAGCAGTTCTTC. Translation: CASSPSGLAWNNEQFF.

This clone turned up a few times. This chain uses TRBV2 with TRBJ1-5; 8 nucleotides match TRBD1. Germline V gene data show CDR1 as SNHLY and CDR2 as FYNNEI. CDR3 length equals 16 residues. Germline trimming cut 6 bases from V and 0 bases from J; bases unmatched to any gene: 7. The CDR3 loop is CASSQLGQVSNQPQHF. CDR3 coding DNA: TGTGCCAGCAGCCAATTGGGACAGGTTAGCAATCAGCCCCAGCATTTT.

This clone was seen just once. Mismatch with germline at one junction end may stem from a read error. The chain carries TRBV7-9 and TRBJ2-1, with 10 bases that match TRBD1. The CDR3 covers 13 residues. Germline V lookup: CDR1 SEHNR, CDR2 FQNEAQ (reference sequence). The CDR3 reads CSSSYQDRGQQFF. CDR3 in DNA: TGTTCCAGCAGCTACCAAGACAGGGGGCAGCAGTTCTTC.